These 2 T cell receptor beta chains were all obtained from the same sample, sequenced in a study of cytomegalovirus exposure and HLA in healthy donors. PCR employed 60 Vbeta and 13 Jbeta primers. Some clones are missing from TCRdb's copy, which holds only in-frame ones; the method was immunoSEQ multiplex PCR. The sample has under 100,000 clones, 65% to 80% seen once; the top ten hold roughly 8.3%. The sample consisted of PBMCs. Every receptor here comes from a human donor in good health.

The chain is built from TRBV6-4 and TRBJ1-3, with 7 bases lining up with TRBD1. The CDR3 consists of 18 residues. V dropped 5 bases and J dropped 0; count of bases not matched to a gene: 13. Germline CDR1 is MRHNA and CDR2 is SNTAGT. The CDR3 coding sequence is TGTGCCAGCAGTCTAGATACGGACAGGCTAAGCTCTGGAAACACCATATATTTT. Translated: CASSLDTDRLSSGNTIYF.

The chain couples TRBV6-5 to TRBJ1-1, with a tentative D call TRBD1 (6 bases). CDR3 length: 13 amino acids. V was clipped by 10 bases and J by 5 bases, with 17 bases between them. Looked up from germline, CDR1 is MNHEY and CDR2 is SVGAGI. The CDR3 DNA follows: TGTGCCACCCTTAGAAAGGGACAAACTGAAGCTTTCTTT. It translates to CATLRKGQTEAFF.